This record looks at one TCR beta chain sequence and its context. The data derive from a study of cytomegalovirus exposure and HLA in healthy donors. Germline CDR1 reads SGHTA; CDR2 reads FQGNSA. The ends lost 0 bases at V and 4 bases at J; junction bases unmatched: 8. The CDR3 extends over 17 amino acids. Use of 60 Vbeta and 13 Jbeta primers characterized the PCR. The assay was immunoSEQ multiplex PCR, and TCRdb's table has in-frame clones only and misses some. The data contain some 170,000 clones, 70% to 80% of them seen just once; the ten biggest clones take up over 1.1%. The source material was PBMCs. The rearrangement links TRBV7-2 to TRBJ2-3, with 9 bases that match TRBD2. The receptor's source is a man in his 60s in good health and CMV-seronegative. This chain's CDR3 is CASSLAPAGGGADTQYF. The CDR3 nucleotides read TGTGCCAGCAGCTTAGCGCCAGCGGGGGGCGGGGCAGATACGCAGTATTTT.